This TCR beta chain is from a study of response to subunit inactivated influenza vaccine listed by TCRdb under 2018. For the wider study: Deep quantitative T cell receptor repertoire profiling was used in the study to track responses to a trivalent subunit inactivated influenza vaccine.

The library was made by RT-PCR. The sequencer listed for this sample is Illumina HiSeq 2500. In TCRdb, the public reads were trimmed at Q25 with fastp and aligned with MiXCR, with productive beta chains retained. Each record represents a unique CDR3 protein, reported with the most common genes and DNA among its rows. This sample comprises roughly 670,000 distinct CDR3 sequences, less than 15% of them detected only once. The ten largest account for 6.5% to 8% of the sample. Trimming takes 5 bases off V and 1 base off J; junction bases not matched to a gene: 9. Counted from cysteine to phenylalanine, this CDR3 has 16 amino acids. Only the CDR3 region is kept as DNA, spanning 48 bases read in frame from base 1. The germline V gene (reference sequence) gives CDR1 as SEHNR and CDR2 as FQNEAQ. Results the study describes overall, beyond this receptor: It was suggested by the authors that each seasonal influenza vaccination may recruit only a limited number of new T cells.

Worth noting for this clonotype: Its antigen has not been determined. Per-nucleotide qualities are absent, and no much larger clonotype sits a single base away.

The source was PBMCs from blood, collected 14 to 15 days before vaccination. The source of this sequence is a man in his fifties or sixties who received an inactivated influenza vaccine. Donor details come from another sample of the same person, matched by shared clones. The sequence is built from TRBV7-9 and TRBJ2-5, with 8 middle bases fitting TRBD1. The CDR3: CASSEGTGLPQETQYF. The base sequence is TGTGCCAGCAGCGAGGGGACAGGCCTACCCCAAGAGACCCAGTACTTC.